This entry lists 6 T cell receptor beta chains sequenced from one sample in a study of cytomegalovirus exposure and HLA in healthy donors. The PCR ran on 60 Vbeta and 13 Jbeta primers. Generated by immunoSEQ multiplex PCR, the TCRdb table keeps only in-frame clones and is missing some. This sample's table reports 60,000 to 80,000 clones. Sequencing was performed on PBMCs. The source is a boy between 10 and 17 years old in good health and CMV-seronegative.

The chain carries TRBV7-9 and TRBJ2-7; D perhaps matches TRBD1 (6 bases). CDR3 length equals 15 residues. CDR1 and CDR2 from the germline V gene are SEHNR and FQNEAQ (reference sequence). V was shortened by 5 bases and J by 1 base, with 15 bases between the two germline ends. CDR3 nucleotide sequence: TGTGCCAGCAGCCGGCTCGGACAGAGATCCTACGAGCAGTACTTC. Its translation is CASSRLGQRSYEQYF.

The chain recombines TRBV4-3 with TRBJ2-2; D is possibly TRBD1 (6 bases). The germline V and J ends were trimmed by 2 bases and 5 bases, with 12 bases remaining between them. From germline, CDR1 is LGHNA and CDR2 YSLEER. CDR3 size: 15 residues. CDR3 DNA sequence: TGCGCCAGCAGCCAACACAGGGTTCGGACCGGGGAGCTGTTTTTT. Translated, it gives CASSQHRVRTGELFF.

The chain has TRBV5-4 and TRBJ2-4, with 7 positions matching TRBD1. This CDR3 is built from 20 residues. J lost 0 bases, V lost 4 bases, and 19 bases had no gene match. Germline assignment: CDR1 SGHNT and CDR2 YYREEE (reference sequence). CDR3 sequence: CASSPTQGDFRGLAKNIQYF. In DNA, the CDR3 is TGTGCCAGCAGCCCTACTCAGGGCGACTTCAGGGGGTTAGCCAAAAACATTCAGTACTTC. The full variable domain, in which reference TRBV5-4 and TRBJ2-4 provide the parts outside the CDR3, is ETGVTQSPTHLIKTRGQQVTLRCSSQSGHNTVSWYQQALGQGPQFIFQYYREEENGRGNFPPRFSGLQFPNYSSELNVNALELDDSALYLCASSPTQGDFRGLAKNIQYFGAGTRLSVL.

V and J are TRBV18 and TRBJ2-7; TRBD2 matches at 7 bases. Germline assignment: CDR1 KGHSH and CDR2 LQKENI. The V and J ends lost 2 bases and 2 bases, in that order; junction bases with no gene match: 6. This CDR3 is 15 amino acids long. Here the CDR3 DNA reads TGTGCCAGCTCACCAACCCAGCGGGGAACCTACGAGCAGTACTTC. Encoded protein: CASSPTQRGTYEQYF.

The chain uses TRBV10-3 and TRBJ2-5; TRBD1 aligns across 8 bases. The CDR3 runs to 12 residues. V lost 5 bases and J lost 4; bases outside the gene matches: 0. Germline CDR1 is ENHRY and CDR2 is SYGVKD. CDR3 coding DNA: TGTGCCATCAGTACAGGGGGAGAGACCCAGTACTTC. Amino acids: CAISTGGETQYF.

The chain links TRBV29-1 to TRBJ2-5; 7 bases are a match to TRBD1. J was trimmed by 2 bases and V by 4 bases; bases with no gene match: 10. The CDR3 is made up of 15 amino acids. CDR1 SQVTM and CDR2 ANQGSEA come from the germline V gene. CDR3 amino acids: CSVATLGGLQETQYF. The CDR3 DNA sequence: TGCAGCGTTGCGACCCTAGGGGGCCTACAAGAGACCCAGTACTTC.